This T cell receptor (beta chain) was captured in a study of graft-versus-host responses after intestinal transplantation (TCRdb year 2021). Notes on the research overall: Multivisceral, liver-intestinal, or isolated intestinal transplants were received by the recipients. Samples from a few later patients were sequenced in-house on an Illumina MiSeq with MiXCR processing rather than by the commercial service. Alloreactive clones were identified by sequencing pre-transplant mixed lymphocyte reaction products and comparing these products with unstimulated pre-transplant donor and recipient T cells. All recipients received anti-thymocyte globulin induction followed by maintenance tacrolimus and steroids for approximately 3 years. Donor T cell macrochimerism was defined as a peak of at least 4% donor T cells among recipient peripheral blood mononuclear cells. A cohort of more than 20 intestinal transplant recipients, including one retransplant, was enrolled, and a few patients lacking pretransplant specimens were excluded. Bulk TCR-beta CDR3 sequencing was used to track graft-versus-host and host-versus-graft alloreactive T cell clones in the graft, circulation and bone marrow after intestinal transplantation.

On the study overall, not on this receptor specifically: GvH clones were detected in recipient bone marrow, and some of these GvH clones were observed earlier in ileal mucosa or blood, consistent with an intestinal mucosal origin. The relatively low number and heterogeneity of intestinal transplant patients limited the conclusions. Early after transplant, peak levels of circulating GvH clones were associated with declines in HvG clones. Patients with donor T cell macrochimerism had high GvH to HvG T cell clonal ratios in their allografts.

Comments on this clone: It has no known antigen specificity. It has no much larger one-base neighbor in the sample; base qualities were not kept.

The library was obtained by the immunoSEQ multiplex PCR assay. Adaptive Biotechnologies carried out high-throughput TCR-beta CDR3 sequencing of genomic DNA for most patients. The source study handled its data this way. TCR sequencing data for around 20 patients were retrieved from Adaptive's ImmunoSEQ software; three other patients were processed with MiXCR and VDJtools. CDR3 nucleotide sequences shared between donor and recipient were removed because the origin of such sequences could not be assigned. To be classed as alloreactive, a clone needed at least 2-fold expansion over unstimulated cells and a minimum CFSE-low frequency of 0.002% (template counts) or 0.001% (read counts). A clone was considered mappable if detected in the sequenced pre-transplant spleen, lymph node, or MLR CFSE-low populations of the donor or recipient. Cumulative frequency of alloreactive clones was calculated as a percentage of all sequences weighted by copy number. Entries here come from immuneACCESS through TCRdb and include only in-frame sequences with V and J called. Some clones fail to appear in such tables; in the studies checked, an unresolved V gene covers under half of the shortfall, and the cause of the remainder is unknown. That table supplies the V and J calls and clone size; D and trimming were determined from the DNA. The sample records tens of thousands of clones, about 89% of which are singletons. The ten largest clonotypes hold 2% to 2.5% of the sample.

Blood samples were collected up to 4 times in the first month after transplant and then at least monthly when available. The sequenced sample was PBMCs, obtained around 320 days after intestinal transplant. The source of this sequence is a human patient who received an intestinal transplant, so some T cells may come from the graft donor.

CDR3 reads: CASSGSGRGGMNEQFF. The bases read TGTGCCAGCAGTGGCTCCGGGCGGGGGGGCATGAATGAGCAGTTCTTC. This sequence uses TRBV2 and TRBJ2-1; 9 nucleotides in the junction match TRBD2. The germline V gene yields SNHLY for CDR1 and FYNNEI for CDR2. Germline trimming amounts to 4 bases on V and 7 bases on J, with 11 as the count of junction bases outside the gene matches. The CDR3 contains 16 residues, cysteine and phenylalanine counted. The only DNA kept is the CDR3, 48 bases in frame from the first base.